The clone carrying this TCR beta chain was detected only a few times. TCRdb fed the RT-PCR reads into MiXCR, producing one record per CDR3 protein. Of about 680,000 distinct CDR3 sequences in the sample, approximately 15% are singletons; the top ten hold roughly 3.6%. CDR3 length: 16 amino acids. Trimming took 4 bases from V and 6 from J; bases not matched to a gene: 9. CDR1 and CDR2 (germline): MDHEN, SYDVKM. The receptor's source is a female donor in good health, serving as a healthy control. The chain links TRBV28 to TRBJ2-5; 12 bases are shared with TRBD2. Sequencing input: memory CD4+ T cells from blood. The CDR3: CASSSPSGREEKTQYF. As DNA, the CDR3 is TGTGCCAGCAGTTCACCTAGCGGGAGGGAGGAGAAGACCCAGTACTTC.